Given below is one T cell receptor (beta chain) in context. Its antigen target is currently unknown. No clone much larger than this one lies a single base away; base qualities are absent. Collaborating institutions collected whole blood in K2EDTA tubes following their own protocols. Collaborator samples were shipped for TCRbeta analysis as frozen whole blood, isolated PBMCs, or DNA extracted from either sample type. This sample stems from a study of blood T cell repertoires in COVID-19 (TCRdb year 2020). A note on the overall study: The collaborator samples originated in the United States, Italy and Spain and spanned the acute and convalescent phases of COVID-19. The material from the prospective study consisted of cDNA or gDNA derived from T cells, B-cell-depleted T cells, or PBMCs. The dataset comprised deeply sampled blood TCRbeta repertoires from subjects exposed to, actively infected with, or recovered from COVID-19. The repertoires were released in a freely available public database meant as a resource for research on the immune response to SARS-CoV-2. Samples were obtained from the ongoing ImmuneRACE study (first 160 participants) and from 1,200 or so subjects provided by 6 global collaborators. A de-identified subject ID, COVID-19 status, age in years and sex were almost always included in the sample metadata. Where available, HLA class I and class II types were obtained from metadata supplied by the sample provider rather than from assay-based typing.

Findings and caveats that apply to the study as a whole: The amount of clinical and demographic metadata varied by source and participant and was provided uncurated.

Reading from cysteine to phenylalanine, the CDR3 counts 12 amino acids. Of all the DNA, just the CDR3 is kept, 36 bases in frame from base 1. V is clipped by 5 bases and J by 10 bases, and the sequence between their germline boundaries is 15 bases long. As encoded in the germline V gene (reference sequence), CDR1 is SEHNR while CDR2 is FQNEAQ. TCRbeta CDR3 regions were amplified from genomic DNA using the immunoSEQ Assay, a bias-controlled multiplex PCR. In the paper's pipeline: Nucleated cell counts per sample were estimated from amplification of reference gene primers within the assay. To quantify the absolute abundance of each unique TCRbeta CDR3 rearrangement, sequence reads were collapsed and filtered. Productive Simpson clonality was computed per sample as the square root of Simpson's diversity index over productive rearrangements. TCRdb provides this immuneACCESS table in a form limited to in-frame rearrangements. Some clones are lacking; in checked studies, under half of them reflect an unresolved V gene, and why the rest are absent is not known. V and J calls plus clone size are reproduced from that table; the DNA served to infer D and trimming. The sample table holds about 39,000 clones, of which more than 70% were seen once. The leading ten clones occupy 4% to 5% of the sample.

The TCR originated in a man aged 60 to 75 with acute or convalescent COVID-19. Recombination linked TRBV7-9 to TRBJ2-7; confidence is insufficient to name the D gene. The specimen sequenced was peripheral blood. Here the CDR3 is given as CASSLDLREQYF. The DNA sequence is given as TGTGCCAGCAGCCTAGACTTGAGAGAACAGTACTTC. Reference TRBV7-9 and TRBJ2-7 genes cover what lies past the CDR3, so the full variable domain is DTGVSQNPRHKITKRGQNVTFRCDPISEHNRLYWYRQTLGQGPEFLTYFQNEAQLEKSRLLSDRFSAERPKGSFSTLEIQRTEQGDSAMYLCASSLDLREQYFGPGTRLTVT.